Listed below are T cell receptor beta chains from one sample, sequenced in a study of cytomegalovirus exposure and HLA in healthy donors. Sequenced by immunoSEQ multiplex PCR; TCRdb stores in-frame clones only, minus some. Of about 180,000 clones detected, approximately 80% appear once; the ten largest clones hold around 1.4%. What was sequenced was PBMCs. The receptors shown here come from a girl aged 10 to 17 in good health and CMV-seropositive. Each CDR3 is given with its conserved first and last residue. D genes are given only for firm matches. The listing skips clone size in some rows; elsewhere it reads once, few, many or a size class.

>TRBJ2-2|TRBD1|-|TRBV5-1
TGCGCCAGCAGCTTGGGGACAGGGCGGACCGGGGAGCTGTTTTTT
CASSLGTGRTGELFF
>TRBJ2-3|TRBD2|-|TRBV19
TGTGCCAGTAAGGGAGGCCGGACTAGCGGAGGGGATACGCAGTATTTT
CASKGGRTSGGDTQYF
>TRBJ2-3|TRBD2|-|TRBV5-1
TGCGCCAGCAGCCCAGGGACTAGCGGGAGCACAGATACGCAGTATTTT
CASSPGTSGSTDTQYF
>TRBJ2-1|-|-|TRBV4-3
TGCGCCAGCAGCCTTAACAGGGCCAATGAGCAGTTCTTC
CASSLNRANEQFF
>TRBJ2-1|TRBD2|-|TRBV7-9
TGTGCCAGCAGCCCGGGACTAGAGGTGATCGAGTTCTTC
CASSPGLEVIEFF
>TRBJ2-3|TRBD1|-|TRBV7-3
TGTGCCAGCAGCTTCGAGACAGGGTTATTAAATACGCAGTATTTT
CASSFETGLLNTQYF
>TRBJ1-1|-|few|TRBV11-3
TGTGCCAGCAGCTTACAGGGATCCAACACTGAAGCTTTCTTT
CASSLQGSNTEAFF
>TRBJ1-5|-|-|TRBV6-5
TGTGCCAGCAGCTTTCGACAGCGCAATCAGCCCCAGCATTTT
CASSFRQRNQPQHF
>TRBJ1-2|-|-|TRBV29-1
TGCAGCGTTGAGCCAGGGCCCTATGGCTACACCTTC
CSVEPGPYGYTF
>TRBJ2-3|-|-|TRBV4-3
TGCGCCAGCAGCCATGTAAGCACAGATACGCAGTATTTT
CASSHVSTDTQYF
>TRBJ1-2|-|-|TRBV5-6
TGTGCCAGCAGCTTGGGCGGCAGGGAGGTCTATGGCTACACCTTC
CASSLGGREVYGYTF
>TRBJ2-1|TRBD1|few|TRBV5-5
TGTGCCAGCAGCAAACCTACGACAGGGAAGGGTTGGGTAGATGAGCAGTTCTTC
CASSKPTTGKGWVDEQFF
>TRBJ2-1|TRBD2|-|TRBV2
TGTGCCAGCAGTGAACTCCCAGCGGGGTACCACAATGAGCAGTTCTTC
CASSELPAGYHNEQFF
>TRBJ1-4|-|few|TRBV14
TGTGCCAGCAGCAGGGGGACTAATGAAAAACTGTTTTTT
CASSRGTNEKLFF
>TRBJ1-2|TRBD1|-|TRBV18
TGTGCCAGCTCACCACGTTTGACAGGGAAGGATGGCTACACCTTC
CASSPRLTGKDGYTF
>TRBJ2-7|-|-|TRBV10-1
TGCGCCAGCAGGTTAGGGAGTGTCCTCGACGAGCAGTACTTC
CASRLGSVLDEQYF
>TRBJ2-7|TRBD1|few|TRBV14
TGTGCCAGCAGCTGGACAGGTCCCTACGAGCAGTACTTC
CASSWTGPYEQYF
>TRBJ2-3|TRBD2|-|TRBV11-1
TGTGCCAGCAGCTTAGAAAGGTTAGCGGGAAGGACAGATACGCAGTATTTT
CASSLERLAGRTDTQYF
>TRBJ2-5|TRBD2|-|TRBV5-1
TGCGCCAGCAGCTTGGCACTAGCGGGAGGGCCCGAGACCCAGTACTTC
CASSLALAGGPETQYF
>TRBJ2-1|TRBD2|-|TRBV19
TGTGCCAGTAGCCCTCGGCCGGGACTAGCGGGAGAGGAGCAGTTCTTC
CASSPRPGLAGEEQFF
>TRBJ2-7|TRBD1|-|TRBV6-1
TGTGCCAGCAGTGTCCGGACAGGGGGCTACGAGCAGTACTTC
CASSVRTGGYEQYF
>TRBJ2-1|TRBD2|-|TRBV7-3
TGTGCCAGCAGCTCGGACCCGGGACTACTTAACCATGAGCAGTTCTTC
CASSSDPGLLNHEQFF
>TRBJ2-3|-|few|TRBV2
TGTGCCAGCAGTGGACAGGCAGATACGCAGTATTTT
CASSGQADTQYF
>TRBJ1-5|-|-|TRBV10-3
TGTGCCATCAGTGGGTCAGGGGGCAATCAGCCCCAGCATTTT
CAISGSGGNQPQHF
>TRBJ2-1|-|-|TRBV5-1
TGCGCCAGCAGCTTGTTGCGGGGCTCCTACAATGAGCAGTTCTTC
CASSLLRGSYNEQFF
>TRBJ2-1|TRBD1|-|TRBV7-9
TGTGCCATCAGCTGGACAGGTCACTACAATGAGCAGTTCTTC
CAISWTGHYNEQFF
>TRBJ2-7|TRBD1|-|TRBV5-6
TGTGCCAGCAGCACTGGGACAGGTAAAACCTACGAGCAGTACTTC
CASSTGTGKTYEQYF
>TRBJ2-7|-|-|TRBV2
TGTGCCAGCAGCATAGCGGGACAGCTGGGCGAGCAGTACTTC
CASSIAGQLGEQYF
>TRBJ2-5|-|-|TRBV19
TGTGCCAGTAGGGCCGGGGGTAGGGAGACCCAGTACTTC
CASRAGGRETQYF
>TRBJ1-5|TRBD1|-|TRBV2
TGTGCCAGCAGTGACAGGACAGGGCTGGGTCAGCCCCAGCATTTT
CASSDRTGLGQPQHF
>TRBJ2-7|TRBD1|-|TRBV7-6
TGTGCCAGCAGCTTAGCGTGGGGACAGGGAGGGTACGAGCAGTACTTC
CASSLAWGQGGYEQYF
>TRBJ1-1|-|-|TRBV12-5
TGTGCTAGTGCCCTTGGGGGGGGAAACACTGAAGCTTTCTTT
CASALGGGNTEAFF
>TRBJ1-1|TRBD1|-|TRBV5-1
TGCGCCAGCAGCGACAGGGTAGGCAGCACTGAAGCTTTCTTT
CASSDRVGSTEAFF
>TRBJ1-2|-|once|TRBV4-3
TGCGCCAGCAGCCAAGAACCCCAGGGGCTAATCTATGGCTACACCTTC
CASSQEPQGLIYGYTF
>TRBJ2-7|TRBD1|-|TRBV15
TGTGCCACCAGCAGAGACTCTCTTCTTACCGGGACAGCCTACGAGCAGTACTTC
CATSRDSLLTGTAYEQYF
>TRBJ1-1|-|-|TRBV12-5
TGTGCTAGTGGTTTGCCAGGGGCTGACGGCGCCACTGAAGCTTTCTTT
CASGLPGADGATEAFF
>TRBJ1-2|-|-|TRBV19
TGTGCCAGTAGTCCCCGGGGAAATGGCTACACCTTC
CASSPRGNGYTF
>TRBJ2-3|-|-|TRBV7-8
TGTGCCAGCAGCCACTTAGTTGGGGCTCCTGTGTCAGATACGCAGTATTTT
CASSHLVGAPVSDTQYF
>TRBJ2-1|-|-|TRBV5-1
TGCGCCAGCAGCTTGGGGGCAGCCGAGCAGTTCTTC
CASSLGAAEQFF
>TRBJ1-5|TRBD1|few|TRBV6-1
TGTGCCAGCAGTGGGACAGGGGTCCAGCCCCAGCATTTT
CASSGTGVQPQHF
>TRBJ1-2|-|few|TRBV5-6
TGTGCCAGCAGCTTGGAATGGGGGCGGTATGGCTACACCTTC
CASSLEWGRYGYTF
>TRBJ1-5|-|-|TRBV19
TGTGCCAGTAGTATAGACCCAGGGTTCAATCAGCCCCAGCATTTT
CASSIDPGFNQPQHF
>TRBJ2-7|TRBD1|-|TRBV29-1
TGCAGCGTTGAAGACAGGGACAGGGCCCCGCAGTACTTC
CSVEDRDRAPQYF
>TRBJ1-4|-|once|TRBV5-1
TGCGCCAGCGCCTCGGCTGGTGGACTCCCACTCAACTTTGAAAAACTGTTTTTT
CASASAGGLPLNFEKLFF
>TRBJ2-1|TRBD2|-|TRBV29-1
TGCAGCGTTGTGAGGCAGCGGGAGGCGGATGAGCAGTTCTTC
CSVVRQREADEQFF